This TCR beta chain was recorded in a study of tumor T cells in aggressive B-cell lymphoma. Clones were read by immunoSEQ multiplex PCR, and TCRdb kept only the in-frame ones, dropping some. The table includes about 7,600 clones, roughly four fifths detected once. Sequenced: tumor tissue. This clonotype was obtained from an adult with diffuse large B cell lymphoma.

CDR3 DNA sequence: TGTGCCAGCAGCCCTTTCCTGGGCTCGAACGAGCAGTACTTC. Its protein product is CASSPFLGSNEQYF. The rearrangement links TRBV7-3 to TRBJ2-7; D is undetermined. V was cut by 5 bases and J by 5 bases, with 16 bases left in between. The length of the CDR3 is 14 residues. Germline CDR1 reads SGHTA; CDR2 reads FQGTGA.